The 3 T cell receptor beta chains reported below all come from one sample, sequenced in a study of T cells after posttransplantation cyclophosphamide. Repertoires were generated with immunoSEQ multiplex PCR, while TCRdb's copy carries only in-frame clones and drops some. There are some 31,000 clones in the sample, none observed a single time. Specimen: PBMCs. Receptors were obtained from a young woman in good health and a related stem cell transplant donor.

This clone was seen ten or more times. CDR3: CASSSRRGYEQYF. In nucleotides, the CDR3 is TGTGCCAGCAGTTCTCGGCGGGGCTACGAGCAGTACTTC. The chain uses TRBV6-5 and TRBJ2-7; D possibly corresponds to TRBD2 (6 bases). CDR1 and CDR2 (germline): MNHEY, SVGAGI. With 4 bases removed from V and 3 bases from J, the gap between germline ends came to 10 bases. The CDR3 runs 13 residues.

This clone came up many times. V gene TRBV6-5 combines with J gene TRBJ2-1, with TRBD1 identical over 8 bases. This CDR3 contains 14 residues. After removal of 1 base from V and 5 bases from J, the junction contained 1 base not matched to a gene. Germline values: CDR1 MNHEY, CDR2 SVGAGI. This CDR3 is CASSYWTGNNEQFF. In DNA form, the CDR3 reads TGTGCCAGCAGTTACTGGACAGGGAACAATGAGCAGTTCTTC.

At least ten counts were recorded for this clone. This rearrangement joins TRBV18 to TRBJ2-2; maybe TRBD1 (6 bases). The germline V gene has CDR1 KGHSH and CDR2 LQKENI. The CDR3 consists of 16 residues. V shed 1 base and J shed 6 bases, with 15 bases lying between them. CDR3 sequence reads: CASSPQETGLAGELFF. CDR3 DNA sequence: TGTGCCAGCTCACCACAAGAGACAGGTCTTGCCGGGGAGCTGTTTTTT.